Listed here is a single TCR beta chain. In the authors' workflow: Reference gene primer amplification gave estimated nucleated cell counts. Measured with immunoSEQ multiplex PCR; TCRdb has only the in-frame clones, and not every one. D and trimming come from the DNA, and the V and J calls and clone size come from that table. The sample records tens of thousands of clones, approximately 88% being singletons. It was during active infection that Seattle patients were enrolled and then longitudinally followed. The source of the sample is a study of blood T cell repertoires in COVID-19. Turning to the study itself: Collection of acute and convalescent COVID-19 samples took place in the United States, Italy and Spain.

From germline, CDR1 is SGHAT and CDR2 FQNNGV. V was pared by 5 bases and J by 6 bases, with 12 bases between. The CDR3 is made up of 13 amino acids. Sample: peripheral blood. This TCR came from a man in his fifties or sixties with COVID-19, enrolled during active disease. The chain has TRBV11-2 and TRBJ2-3; tentative D call: TRBD1 (5 bases). CDR3 protein: CASSKGHGDTQYF. DNA for the CDR3: TGTGCCAGCAGCAAGGGGCACGGGGATACGCAGTATTTT. Together with reference TRBV11-2 and TRBJ2-3, the CDR3 gives the full variable domain: EAGVAQSPRYKIIEKRQSVAFWCNPISGHATLYWYQQILGQGPKLLIQFQNNGVVDDSQLPKDRFSAERLKGVDSTLKIQPAKLEDSAVYLCASSKGHGDTQYFGPGTRLTVL.